This is a list of T cell receptor beta chains from one sample in a study of blood T cell repertoires in COVID-19. Only in-frame clones appear in the TCRdb table, and some are missing; sequencing was by immunoSEQ multiplex PCR. The profile covers approximately 270,000 clones, with around 90% appearing a single time and 4.1% taken by the ten largest. Sequenced material: PBMCs or T cells enriched from blood (not recorded which). The receptors here all came from a woman aged 25 to 39 with acute COVID-19. The CDR3 runs from the conserved cysteine through the conserved F or W. The order of the fields is V gene, J gene, clone size, D gene, CDR3 DNA, CDR3 protein. A D gene is named only where the DNA matches it firmly. Size is stated for part of the rows, as once, few or many counts, or as a class when the clone is expanded.

TRBV5-4,TRBJ1-4,.,.,TGTGCCAGCAGCTTGGCCGGAGATGAAAAACTGTTTTTT,CASSLAGDEKLFF
TRBV2,TRBJ1-2,.,.,TGTGCCGGAGGGGAGGGGACGGAATATGGCTACACCTTC,CAGGEGTEYGYTF
TRBV30,TRBJ2-7,.,TRBD2,TGTGCCTGGTCTAGCGGGAGCTCCTACGAGCAGTACTTC,CAWSSGSSYEQYF
TRBV12-3/TRBV12-4,TRBJ2-3,.,.,TGTGCCAGCAGTCCCCAGGTCACAGATACGCAGTATTTT,CASSPQVTDTQYF
TRBV3-1/TRBV3-2,TRBJ2-3,.,TRBD2,TGTGCCAGCAGCCCGGGACTAGCGGGAGGAGGCGATACGCAGTATTTT,CASSPGLAGGGDTQYF
TRBV5-4,TRBJ2-1,.,TRBD1,TGTGCCGGTTTTGGGGCTCAGGGGGATGAGCAGTTCTTC,CAGFGAQGDEQFF
TRBV3-1/TRBV3-2,TRBJ1-6,.,.,TGTGCCAGCAGCCAAGGATTGGAGACTTATAATTCACCCCTCCACTTT,CASSQGLETYNSPLHF
TRBV4-1,TRBJ2-1,.,TRBD2,TGCGCCAGCAGCCAAGAGGGACTAGCGGATTACAATGAGCAGTTCTTC,CASSQEGLADYNEQFF
TRBV19,TRBJ1-2,.,.,TGTGCCATTACAGGAGATATCTATGGCTACACCTTC,CAITGDIYGYTF
TRBV11-2,TRBJ2-7,.,TRBD2,TGTGCCAGCAGCGCCGGGGGTAGCGGGAGAGGCGACGAGCAGTACTTC,CASSAGGSGRGDEQYF
TRBV25-1,TRBJ1-6,.,.,TGTGCCAGCAGTGAATATAATTTAAATTCACCCCTCCACTTT,CASSEYNLNSPLHF
TRBV6-5,TRBJ1-2,.,TRBD1,TGTGCCACCCCCCAACAGGGGGCTCTCCACTATGGCTACACCTTC,CATPQQGALHYGYTF
TRBV5-4,TRBJ2-2,many,.,TGTGCCAGCAGCCCTGGGAGCACCGGGGAGCTGTTTTTT,CASSPGSTGELFF
TRBV5-1,TRBJ2-7,.,TRBD1,TGCGCCAGCAGCTTGGGGCAGGGGGCGCGCGAGCAGTACTTC,CASSLGQGAREQYF
TRBV13,TRBJ1-1,.,TRBD1,TGTGCCAGCAGCTTAGAGGACAGGGGTAACACTGAAGCTTTCTTT,CASSLEDRGNTEAFF
TRBV6-5,TRBJ2-7,.,.,TGTGCCAGCAGCGCCGGGGGACTCCCCTACGAGCAGTACTTC,CASSAGGLPYEQYF
TRBV30,TRBJ2-1,.,TRBD2,TGTGCCTGTGCTAAGCGGGAGGGTAAAAGTGAGCAGTTCTTC,CACAKREGKSEQFF
TRBV15,TRBJ1-6,once,TRBD1,TGTGCCACCAGCAGAAACCAAGGCGGGACAGGGAATTCACCCCTCCACTTT,CATSRNQGGTGNSPLHF
TRBV27,TRBJ1-6,.,.,TGTGCCAGCAGCCCCTATACCCCTCAGGATTCACCCCTCCACTTT,CASSPYTPQDSPLHF
TRBV4-1,TRBJ2-1,.,TRBD1,TGCGCCAGCAGCCCGGAGGGACAGGGGATTGTTAATGAGCAGTTCTTC,CASSPEGQGIVNEQFF
TRBV2,TRBJ1-5,.,TRBD1,TGTGCCAGCAGTGTGGACCCTAGACAGGGGGCAGGTAGCAATCAGCCCCAGCATTTT,CASSVDPRQGAGSNQPQHF
TRBV9,TRBJ2-7,.,.,TGTGCCAGCAGCGTAGGGGACATGGGATCCTACGAGCAGTACTTC,CASSVGDMGSYEQYF
TRBV4-1,TRBJ2-5,few,TRBD2,TGCGCCAGCAGCCAAGATAGGCCTGGGCTAGCGGGAGGGGAGACCCAGTACTTC,CASSQDRPGLAGGETQYF
TRBV7-2,TRBJ2-2,.,.,TGTGCCAGCAGCTTATCTCCGGTTTCCGGGGAGCTGTTTTTT,CASSLSPVSGELFF
TRBV19,TRBJ2-3,.,.,TGTGCCAGTAGTATATCGTCTAGCGGCACAGATACGCAGTATTTT,CASSISSSGTDTQYF
TRBV5-4,TRBJ2-2,.,.,TGTGCCAGCAGCCTCTCCGGGGGCGGGGAGCTGTTTTTT,CASSLSGGGELFF
TRBV19,TRBJ1-1,.,.,TGTGCCAGTAGTATTAATCCTATAAAGGAAGCTTTCTTT,CASSINPIKEAFF